These 14 T cell receptor beta chains were all obtained from the same sample, sequenced in a study of post-analysis software for immune sequencing data. Findings of the study overall: Comparison of patients with controls showed five TRBV segments more frequent in patients, TRBV5-6, TRBV5-1 and TRBV20-1 among them.

No antigen has been assigned to these receptors. Included in the TCR beta cDNA libraries were unique molecular identifiers. Using its own MiXCR run on the PCR reads, TCRdb lists one record per CDR3 protein. The sample lists more than 450,000 distinct CDR3 sequences, around a third occurring once. Sample: blood. Receptor source: a girl aged 2-17 years with multiple sclerosis.

The chain combines TRBV10-3 with TRBJ1-4, with a possible D match to TRBD1 (5 bases). Deletions cut 0 bases from V and 7 bases from J, with 12 bases between. The CDR3 runs to 15 residues. Germline lookup yields CDR1 ENHRY and CDR2 SYGVKD. This chain's CDR3 is CAISESTGGSEKLFF. CDR3 sequence (DNA): TGTGCCATCAGTGAGTCTACTGGGGGAAGTGAAAAACTGTTTTTT.

The V gene is TRBV12-3 or TRBV12-4, the J gene TRBJ1-4; D is perhaps TRBD1 (5 bases). This CDR3 has 16 residues. V was cut by 7 bases and J by 5 bases, with 20 bases left in between. The DNA for the CDR3 is TGTGCCAGCACTCCGGGGGACGCGGGCCCGAATGAAAAACTGTTTTTT. Its translation is CASTPGDAGPNEKLFF.

This clonotype was found a few times. V is TRBV5-1 and J is TRBJ2-7; D gene uncertain. This CDR3 has 16 amino acids. The V end was cut by 4 bases, the J end by 2 bases, with 19 bases between. Per the germline V gene, CDR1 is SGHRS and CDR2 is YFSETQ. The CDR3 nucleotides are TGCGCCAGCAGCCTTGATGAGAGCATACCTACCTACGAGCAGTACTTC. Translation: CASSLDESIPTYEQYF.

Comments on this clonotype: A much more abundant neighbour one base away suggests this may be a read error. The CDR3 sequence: CSVENRFRLAGIEQYF. DNA of the CDR3: TGCAGCGTTGAAAACCGTTTTAGGCTAGCGGGGATTGAGCAGTACTTC. V usage is TRBV29-1 and J usage is TRBJ2-7; 9 nucleotides align to TRBD2. The CDR3 contains 16 residues. CDR1 is SQVTM and CDR2 is ANQGSEA in the germline V gene. Germline trimming cut 2 bases from V and 7 bases from J; bases unmatched to any gene: 15.

Comments on this clonotype: Its ends do not fully match the called genes, so a read error is possible. This sequence joins TRBV27 and TRBJ1-2; perhaps TRBD1 as D (6 bases). The germline gives CDR1 MNHEY, CDR2 SMNVEV (reference sequence). The CDR3 consists of 15 residues. Here the CDR3 reads CAGSPYDRLVYGYTF. In DNA, the CDR3 is TGTGCCGGCAGTCCCTACGACAGGCTTGTCTATGGCTACACCTTC.

The chain is built from TRBV27 and TRBJ1-1; D gene uncertain. V was clipped by 6 bases and J by 4 bases, with 12 bases between them. The CDR3 runs to 13 residues. Germline V CDR1 and CDR2: MNHEY, SMNVEV (reference sequence). CDR3 bases: TGTGCCAGCAGGGAGGTGTTGACCACTGAAGCTTTCTTT. As protein: CASREVLTTEAFF.

The chain carries TRBV7-2 and TRBJ1-5; perhaps TRBD1 as D (5 bases). CDR3 length equals 14 residues. V shed 4 bases and J shed 9 bases, with 16 bases lying between them. Germline V CDR1 and CDR2: SGHTA, FQGNSA. CDR3 sequence: CASSSGPAGTPQHF. CDR3 nucleotides: TGTGCCAGCAGCTCAGGCCCCGCGGGGACGCCCCAGCATTTT.

The chain uses TRBV4-1 and TRBJ2-2; D remains ambiguous. There are 13 residues in the CDR3. Trimming pared 2 bases from V and 5 bases from J, leaving 6 bases between. Per the germline V gene, CDR1 is MGHRA and CDR2 is YSYEKL. The CDR3 coding sequence is TGCGCCAGCAGCCAACACCGGACCGGGGAGCTGTTTTTT. Residues: CASSQHRTGELFF.

This clonotype was found a few times. The rearrangement links TRBV20-1 to TRBJ2-5; no clear D gene. From germline, CDR1 is DFQATT and CDR2 SNEGSKA (reference sequence). V dropped 0 bases and J dropped 1 base, with 6 bases sitting between them. The CDR3 length is 13 residues. Written as DNA, the CDR3 is TGCAGTGCTAGAGACAGCTTCCAAGAGACCCAGTACTTC. Amino acid sequence: CSARDSFQETQYF.

The chain couples TRBV2 to TRBJ1-4, with unresolved D. V was cut by 1 base and J by 6 bases, with 6 bases left in between. Germline V gene data show CDR1 as SNHLY and CDR2 as FYNNEI. The CDR3 consists of 13 residues. DNA for the CDR3: TGTGCCAGCAGTGAAGTCGCGTATGAAAAACTGTTTTTT. It translates to CASSEVAYEKLFF.

The chain is built from TRBV2 and TRBJ2-4, with 7 bases that match TRBD1. The CDR3 runs to 15 residues. Per germline, CDR1 SNHLY and CDR2 FYNNEI. With 4 bases clipped from V and 0 bases from J, the junction kept 3 bases outside the gene matches. DNA for the CDR3: TGTGCCAGCAGTGGGGACAGACTAGCCAAAAACATTCAGTACTTC. Its translation is CASSGDRLAKNIQYF. Complete variable domain (other parts from reference TRBV2 and TRBJ2-4): EPEVTQTPSHQVTQMGQEVILRCVPISNHLYFYWYRQILGQKVEFLVSFYNNEISEKSEIFDDQFSVERPDGSNFTLKIRSTKLEDSAMYFCASSGDRLAKNIQYFGAGTRLSVL.

This clonotype was observed a handful of times. The V call is TRBV7-9, the J call TRBJ2-1, with 7 bases aligning to TRBD2. The CDR3 covers 14 residues. V shed 4 bases and J 7 bases; nucleotides not matched to a gene: 7. Germline CDR1 reads SEHNR; CDR2 reads FQNEAQ (reference sequence). The CDR3 reads CASSSGLVTNEQFF. The CDR3 DNA reads TGTGCCAGCAGCTCCGGACTAGTTACTAATGAGCAGTTCTTC.

The count of this clonotype is one. At one boundary the junction diverges from the germline segment, which might be a read error. This rearrangement joins TRBV11-2 to TRBJ1-6; the D gene is possibly TRBD1 (6 bases). CDR1 is SGHAT and CDR2 is FQNNGV in the germline V gene. There are 16 residues in the CDR3. This CDR3 is CASSSAAGAGNPPPHF. The CDR3 DNA reads TGTGCCAGCAGCTCCGCCGCGGGGGCGGGTAATCCACCCCCCCACTTT.

This clonotype was seen only once. V gene TRBV15 combines with J gene TRBJ1-1; 7 bases line up with TRBD1. V shed 1 base and J 1 base; nucleotides not matched to a gene: 3. There are 15 residues in the CDR3. CDR1 and CDR2 from the germline V gene are LNHNV and YYDKDF (reference sequence). The CDR3: CATSRGGQANTEAFF. The CDR3 DNA sequence: TGTGCCACCAGCAGAGGAGGACAGGCGAACACTGAAGCTTTCTTT.